One sample yielded the 4 T cell receptor beta chains listed below, sequenced in a study of T cell repertoires in cytomegalovirus infection. TCRdb redid the calling of the reads with MiXCR, one entry per CDR3 protein. The sample contains roughly 730,000 distinct CDR3 sequences, roughly 36% of which appear only once. These receptors have no known antigen. Sequenced here: cultured PBMCs, sampled from culture after CMV antigen stimulation. These receptors all stem from a human donor in good health (CMV status not recorded). Some clones in this sample may be carry-over from other donors' samples.

The sample holds a few counts of this clonotype. This chain's CDR3 is CSARDFRVGNSPLHF. The DNA for the CDR3 is TGCAGTGCTAGAGATTTCAGGGTAGGGAATTCACCCCTCCACTTT. The J gene is TRBJ1-6, the V gene TRBV20-1; possibly TRBD1 for D (5 bases). CDR3 length equals 15 residues. The V end was cut by 0 bases, the J end by 7 bases, with 13 bases between. The V gene's germline CDR1 is DFQATT and CDR2 SNEGSKA (reference sequence).

This clonotype was seen repeatedly, ten times or more. This chain uses TRBV27 with TRBJ2-1; TRBD2 matches at 7 bases. Germline V gene sequence: CDR1 MNHEY, CDR2 SMNVEV (reference sequence). This CDR3 has 15 amino acids. J gave up 5 bases and V 1 base, and 5 bases lay outside the gene matches. In DNA form, the CDR3 reads TGTGCCAGCAGTTTATATCCTAGCGGAGACAATGAGCAGTTCTTC. Translated, it gives CASSLYPSGDNEQFF.

The CDR3 region has the DNA TGTGCCACCTCTAGCGGGAGTTCAGATACGCAGTATTTT. Translated, it gives CATSSGSSDTQYF. This chain uses TRBV6-6 with TRBJ2-3; 10 positions agree with TRBD2. The V and J ends lost 10 bases and 4 bases, in that order; junction bases with no gene match: 5. Germline CDR1 MNHNY, CDR2 SVGAGI (reference sequence). The CDR3 totals 13 residues.

This rearrangement joins TRBV2 to TRBJ1-1, with 9 bases lining up with TRBD1. Per germline, CDR1 SNHLY and CDR2 FYNNEI. The CDR3 is made up of 16 amino acids. J gave up 6 bases and V 5 bases, and 13 bases lay outside the gene matches. CDR3 protein: CASSSQGATFGAEAFF. The CDR3 coding sequence is TGTGCCAGCAGTTCACAGGGGGCAACGTTTGGGGCTGAAGCTTTCTTT.